A selection of T cell receptor beta chains follows, all from one sample in a study of blood T cells in healthy people across ages. A single record per CDR3 protein comes from TCRdb applying MiXCR to the 5' RACE reads. This sample carries around 800,000 distinct CDR3 sequences, about 53% of them seen once, and the ten largest clones take under 50%. The sequenced sample was blood. The receptors here all came from an elderly man in good health. CDR3s include the opening cysteine and the closing phenylalanine or tryptophan. A D gene is named only where the DNA matches it firmly. Size tells how often a clone was seen (once, few, many) or the class of an expanded clone, and some rows leave it out.

D gene: NA
J gene: TRBJ2-1
V gene: TRBV5-1
clone size: NA
CDR3 DNA: TGCGCCAGCACCCCCGATCCTCGGGATGGGCAGTTCTTC
CDR3 protein: CASTPDPRDGQFF

D gene: TRBD2
J gene: TRBJ2-7
V gene: TRBV3-1
clone size: few
CDR3 DNA: TGTGCCAGCAGCCAAAGGCCCCAAGGACTAGCGGTTTACGAGCAGTACTTC
CDR3 protein: CASSQRPQGLAVYEQYF

D gene: NA
J gene: TRBJ2-7
V gene: TRBV29-1
clone size: NA
CDR3 DNA: TGCAGTGGGACGTCAGGGAACTACGAGCAGTACTTC
CDR3 protein: CSGTSGNYEQYF

D gene: NA
J gene: TRBJ2-2
V gene: TRBV10-3
clone size: NA
CDR3 DNA: TGTGCCATCAGTGATCGGACACCAAACACCGGGGAGCTGTTTTTT
CDR3 protein: CAISDRTPNTGELFF

D gene: NA
J gene: TRBJ1-5
V gene: TRBV20-1
clone size: NA
CDR3 DNA: TGCAGTGCTAGTTTCGGGGATCAGCCCCAGCATTTT
CDR3 protein: CSASFGDQPQHF

D gene: NA
J gene: TRBJ1-2
V gene: TRBV6-6
clone size: NA
CDR3 DNA: TGTGCCAGCAGTCAGGAAATTGGACGCGGCTACACCTTC
CDR3 protein: CASSQEIGRGYTF

D gene: NA
J gene: TRBJ2-3
V gene: TRBV7-3
clone size: NA
CDR3 DNA: TGTGCCAGCAGCTTAGGGGTAGGAGGAGCCACAGATACGCAGTATTTT
CDR3 protein: CASSLGVGGATDTQYF

D gene: TRBD1
J gene: TRBJ1-2
V gene: TRBV12-3/TRBV12-4
clone size: few
CDR3 DNA: TGTGCCACTGGAACAGGGGTACACTATGGCTACACCTTC
CDR3 protein: CATGTGVHYGYTF

D gene: NA
J gene: TRBJ2-7
V gene: TRBV7-6
clone size: once
CDR3 DNA: TGTGCCAGCAGCCTCCGGGACACCCGTTCCTACGAGCAGTACTTC
CDR3 protein: CASSLRDTRSYEQYF

D gene: NA
J gene: TRBJ2-7
V gene: TRBV20-1
clone size: NA
CDR3 DNA: TGCAGTGCTAGAGATTCTGGGCTACACTCCTACGAGCAGTACTTC
CDR3 protein: CSARDSGLHSYEQYF

D gene: TRBD1
J gene: TRBJ2-7
V gene: TRBV7-9
clone size: NA
CDR3 DNA: TGTGCCAGCAACTCATGGGGGACAGGCCAAAGCTCCTACGAGCAGTACTTC
CDR3 protein: CASNSWGTGQSSYEQYF

D gene: TRBD2
J gene: TRBJ2-3
V gene: TRBV7-2
clone size: many
CDR3 DNA: TGTGCCAGCAGCTTGCGGGAGGGCCGGCAGAGCACAGATACGCAGTATTTT
CDR3 protein: CASSLREGRQSTDTQYF

D gene: NA
J gene: TRBJ1-2
V gene: TRBV21-1
clone size: NA
CDR3 DNA: TGTGCCAGCACTTGGAGGGGGCCCTATGGCTACACCTTC
CDR3 protein: CASTWRGPYGYTF

D gene: NA
J gene: TRBJ1-2
V gene: TRBV9
clone size: few
CDR3 DNA: TGTGCCAGCAGCATGGACGTGTACTATGGCTACACCTTC
CDR3 protein: CASSMDVYYGYTF

D gene: TRBD1
J gene: TRBJ2-3
V gene: TRBV24-1
clone size: NA
CDR3 DNA: TGTGCCACCAGTGATCGGTGGCAGGGGGCGGACAGATACGCGTATTTT
CDR3 protein: CATSDRWQGADRYAYF

D gene: NA
J gene: TRBJ2-7
V gene: TRBV6-5
clone size: NA
CDR3 DNA: TGTGCCAGCAGTTCCCTCGAGGAGGGCTACGAGCAGTACTTC
CDR3 protein: CASSSLEEGYEQYF

D gene: TRBD2
J gene: TRBJ2-7
V gene: TRBV6-2/TRBV6-3
clone size: few
CDR3 DNA: TGTGCCAGCAGACTGACTAGCGGGGGGAACTCCTACGAGCAGTACTTC
CDR3 protein: CASRLTSGGNSYEQYF

D gene: NA
J gene: TRBJ2-7
V gene: TRBV18
clone size: NA
CDR3 DNA: TGTGCCAGCTCACCTATCGGGCAGGGTGGAGGCGAGCAGTACTTC
CDR3 protein: CASSPIGQGGGEQYF

D gene: TRBD2
J gene: TRBJ2-5
V gene: TRBV20-1
clone size: NA
CDR3 DNA: TGCAGTGCTAGAGCGGGACTAGCGGGAGCTGAGACCCAGTACTTC
CDR3 protein: CSARAGLAGAETQYF

D gene: NA
J gene: TRBJ2-7
V gene: TRBV13
clone size: NA
CDR3 DNA: TGTGCCAGCAGCTTAGTAGGCAGGGTTTCCTACAATGAGCAGTACTTC
CDR3 protein: CASSLVGRVSYNEQYF

D gene: NA
J gene: TRBJ2-1
V gene: TRBV7-9
clone size: NA
CDR3 DNA: TGTGCCAGCAGCCCCCCAGTGGGGTACAATGAGCAGTTCTTC
CDR3 protein: CASSPPVGYNEQFF

D gene: NA
J gene: TRBJ2-5
V gene: TRBV2
clone size: NA
CDR3 DNA: TGTGCCAGCAGTGGAGAGAGTGAGACCCAGTACTTC
CDR3 protein: CASSGESETQYF

D gene: NA
J gene: TRBJ1-4
V gene: TRBV12-3/TRBV12-4
clone size: NA
CDR3 DNA: TGTGCCAGCACCTGGGGGGGTCGTAATGAAAAACTGTTTTTT
CDR3 protein: CASTWGGRNEKLFF

D gene: NA
J gene: TRBJ2-7
V gene: TRBV7-2
clone size: NA
CDR3 DNA: TGTGCCAGCAGCTTGGGCCAAAAAGGGAACGAGCAGTACTTC
CDR3 protein: CASSLGQKGNEQYF

D gene: TRBD2
J gene: TRBJ2-1
V gene: TRBV12-3/TRBV12-4
clone size: NA
CDR3 DNA: TGTGCCAGCAGTTTTCACCTCGGGACTAGCGGCAATGAGCAGTTCTTC
CDR3 protein: CASSFHLGTSGNEQFF

D gene: TRBD2
J gene: TRBJ2-7
V gene: TRBV5-4
clone size: few
CDR3 DNA: TGTGCCAGCAGCCCGGGGCTAGCGGGACCCAGCTCCTACGAGCAGTACTTC
CDR3 protein: CASSPGLAGPSSYEQYF

D gene: NA
J gene: TRBJ2-3
V gene: TRBV2
clone size: NA
CDR3 DNA: TGTGCCAGCATGTCGGTTTTAGATACGCAGTATTTT
CDR3 protein: CASMSVLDTQYF

D gene: NA
J gene: TRBJ1-1
V gene: TRBV20-1
clone size: NA
CDR3 DNA: TGCAGTGCTAGGAGGCAGGAGATGAACACTGAAGCTTTCTTT
CDR3 protein: CSARRQEMNTEAFF

D gene: TRBD2
J gene: TRBJ2-3
V gene: TRBV5-6
clone size: NA
CDR3 DNA: TGTGCCAGCAGCTTGGTCCAGCGGGGCCCCTCTGGATACGCGTATTTT
CDR3 protein: CASSLVQRGPSGYAYF

D gene: TRBD2
J gene: TRBJ2-1
V gene: TRBV12-3/TRBV12-4
clone size: NA
CDR3 DNA: TGTGCCAGTTACCGAGCGGGAGGCCGCAATGAGCAGTTCTTC
CDR3 protein: CASYRAGGRNEQFF

D gene: NA
J gene: TRBJ1-1
V gene: TRBV4-2
clone size: NA
CDR3 DNA: TGTGCCAGCAGCCTCAAAGCCTCAGGGAACACTGAAGCTTTCTTT
CDR3 protein: CASSLKASGNTEAFF

D gene: TRBD2
J gene: TRBJ2-3
V gene: TRBV29-1
clone size: few
CDR3 DNA: TGCAGCGTTGACGCGACTAGCGGGAGCGCAGATACGCAGTATTTT
CDR3 protein: CSVDATSGSADTQYF

D gene: NA
J gene: TRBJ1-2
V gene: TRBV6-2/TRBV6-3
clone size: NA
CDR3 DNA: TGTGCCAGCAGTTTGACCGTTTTCGACTTGCGCTACACCTTC
CDR3 protein: CASSLTVFDLRYTF

D gene: NA
J gene: TRBJ1-2
V gene: TRBV20-1
clone size: NA
CDR3 DNA: TGCAGTGCTAGAGATAACTCAGGCCCCTATGGCTACACCTTC
CDR3 protein: CSARDNSGPYGYTF

D gene: NA
J gene: TRBJ1-2
V gene: TRBV20-1
clone size: NA
CDR3 DNA: TGCAGTGCCATTTCCGGTGTAGCCTATGGCTACACCTTC
CDR3 protein: CSAISGVAYGYTF

D gene: TRBD1
J gene: TRBJ2-7
V gene: TRBV6-2/TRBV6-3
clone size: once
CDR3 DNA: TGTGCCAGCATTCCCGACAGGGCCAGCTCCTACGAGCAGTACTTC
CDR3 protein: CASIPDRASSYEQYF

D gene: NA
J gene: TRBJ2-3
V gene: TRBV7-9
clone size: NA
CDR3 DNA: TGTGCCAGCAGCCCCGTTCCGCAGGGCTCGGGGCACAGATACGCGTATTTT
CDR3 protein: CASSPVPQGSGHRYAYF

D gene: NA
J gene: TRBJ1-1
V gene: TRBV27
clone size: many
CDR3 DNA: TGTGCCAGCAGTACGATGACAGGCGGGAACACTGAAGCTTTCTTT
CDR3 protein: CASSTMTGGNTEAFF

D gene: NA
J gene: TRBJ2-7
V gene: TRBV6-1
clone size: few
CDR3 DNA: TGTGCCAGCAGAGAAGCGGGTTCCCTCTACGAGCAGTACTTC
CDR3 protein: CASREAGSLYEQYF

D gene: NA
J gene: TRBJ2-1
V gene: TRBV3-1
clone size: NA
CDR3 DNA: TGTGCCAGCAGCCAAGAGCGCCCAGCGGGTTACTACAATGAGCAGTTCTTC
CDR3 protein: CASSQERPAGYYNEQFF

D gene: NA
J gene: TRBJ2-7
V gene: TRBV3-1
clone size: NA
CDR3 DNA: TGTGCCAGCACCCAGAGGAAGCGGGTCTCCTACGAGCAGTACTTC
CDR3 protein: CASTQRKRVSYEQYF

D gene: NA
J gene: TRBJ2-5
V gene: TRBV12-5
clone size: few
CDR3 DNA: TGTGCTAGTGGTCCTTCTATCTCGGGGACCCAGTACTTC
CDR3 protein: CASGPSISGTQYF

D gene: NA
J gene: TRBJ1-2
V gene: TRBV6-5
clone size: NA
CDR3 DNA: TGTGCCAGCAGTCCGACAGCAATAATTGGCTACACCTTC
CDR3 protein: CASSPTAIIGYTF

D gene: TRBD1
J gene: TRBJ1-1
V gene: TRBV6-5
clone size: NA
CDR3 DNA: TGTGCCGGCAGTAGGGACAGGGTTGTCACTGAAGCTTTCTTT
CDR3 protein: CAGSRDRVVTEAFF

D gene: TRBD1
J gene: TRBJ2-5
V gene: TRBV18
clone size: NA
CDR3 DNA: TGTGCCAGCTCACCTATTCGACAGGGTTTGGAGACCCAGTACTTC
CDR3 protein: CASSPIRQGLETQYF

D gene: TRBD1
J gene: TRBJ2-5
V gene: TRBV7-2
clone size: NA
CDR3 DNA: TGTGCCAGCAGCCGCGGACAGGGGGTACAAGAGACCCAGTACTTC
CDR3 protein: CASSRGQGVQETQYF

D gene: TRBD1
J gene: TRBJ1-5
V gene: TRBV20-1
clone size: NA
CDR3 DNA: TGCAGTGTTCGAGGGGGCTCCTCGAGGGCCAATCAGCCCCAGCATTTT
CDR3 protein: CSVRGGSSRANQPQHF

D gene: TRBD2
J gene: TRBJ2-1
V gene: TRBV4-1
clone size: NA
CDR3 DNA: TGCGCCAGCAGCCAAGATAAGGGACTAGTGGACGTGGGCTCGAATGAGCAGTTCTTC
CDR3 protein: CASSQDKGLVDVGSNEQFF

D gene: NA
J gene: TRBJ2-1
V gene: TRBV7-3
clone size: NA
CDR3 DNA: TGTGCCACCCAGGCTAGACCCTACAATGAGCAGTTCTTC
CDR3 protein: CATQARPYNEQFF

D gene: NA
J gene: TRBJ1-2
V gene: TRBV2
clone size: few
CDR3 DNA: TGTGCCAGCAGTGAAAAGGGCGCCAACTATGGCTACACCTTC
CDR3 protein: CASSEKGANYGYTF

D gene: TRBD1
J gene: TRBJ2-2
V gene: TRBV5-1
clone size: NA
CDR3 DNA: TGCGCCAGCACCGACAGGGTGGTCACCGGGGAGCTGTTTTTT
CDR3 protein: CASTDRVVTGELFF

D gene: NA
J gene: TRBJ1-1
V gene: TRBV27
clone size: NA
CDR3 DNA: TGTGCCAGCAGTTTCCTCCGGGACACCTTGAACACTGAAGCTTTCTTT
CDR3 protein: CASSFLRDTLNTEAFF

D gene: TRBD2
J gene: TRBJ2-1
V gene: TRBV5-1
clone size: NA
CDR3 DNA: TGCGCCAGCAGCTTGGATATAGCGGGAGGTCCCGTACAAGGGTTCTTC
CDR3 protein: CASSLDIAGGPVQGFF

D gene: TRBD1
J gene: TRBJ2-7
V gene: TRBV25-1
clone size: few
CDR3 DNA: TGTGCCAGCAGAGGACAGGGGCGCTTCGAGCAGTACTTC
CDR3 protein: CASRGQGRFEQYF